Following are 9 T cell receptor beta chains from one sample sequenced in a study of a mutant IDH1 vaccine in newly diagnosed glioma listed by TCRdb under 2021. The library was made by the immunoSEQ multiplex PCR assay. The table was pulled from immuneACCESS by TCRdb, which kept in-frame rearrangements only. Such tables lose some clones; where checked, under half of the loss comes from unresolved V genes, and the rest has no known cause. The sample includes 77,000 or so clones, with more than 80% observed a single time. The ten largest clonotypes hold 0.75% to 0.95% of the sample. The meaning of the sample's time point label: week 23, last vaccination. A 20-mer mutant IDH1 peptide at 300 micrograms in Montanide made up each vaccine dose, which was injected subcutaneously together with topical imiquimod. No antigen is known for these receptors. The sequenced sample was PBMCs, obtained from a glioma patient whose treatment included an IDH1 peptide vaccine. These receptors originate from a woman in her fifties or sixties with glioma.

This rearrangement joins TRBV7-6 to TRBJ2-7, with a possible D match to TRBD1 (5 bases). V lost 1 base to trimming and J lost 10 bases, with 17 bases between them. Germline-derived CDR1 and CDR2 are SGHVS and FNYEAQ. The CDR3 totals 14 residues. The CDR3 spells CASSLGSGYQEQYF. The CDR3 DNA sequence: TGTGCCAGCAGCTTAGGTTCAGGGTATCAGGAACAGTACTTC.

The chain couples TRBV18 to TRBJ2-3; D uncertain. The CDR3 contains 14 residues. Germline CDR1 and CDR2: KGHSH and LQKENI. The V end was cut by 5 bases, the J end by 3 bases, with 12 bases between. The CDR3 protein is CASSIGFGTDTQYF. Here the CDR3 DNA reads TGTGCCAGCTCAATTGGTTTCGGGACAGATACGCAGTATTTT.

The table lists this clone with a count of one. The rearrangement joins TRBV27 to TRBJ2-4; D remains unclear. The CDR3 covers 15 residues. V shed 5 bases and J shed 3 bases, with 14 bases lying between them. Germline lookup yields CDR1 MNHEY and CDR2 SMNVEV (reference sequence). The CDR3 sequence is CASSPAARVKNIQYF. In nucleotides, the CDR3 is TGTGCCAGCAGTCCTGCCGCACGGGTCAAAAACATTCAGTACTTC.

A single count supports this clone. In DNA, the CDR3 is TGTGCCAGCAGTTTAATGGTTAGCAATCAGCCCCAGCATTTT. Translating gives CASSLMVSNQPQHF. The chain combines TRBV28 with TRBJ1-5; D is unclear. The CDR3 is 14 amino acids. Germline CDR1 reads MDHEN; CDR2 reads SYDVKM. V was clipped by 2 bases and J by 0 bases, with 5 bases between them.

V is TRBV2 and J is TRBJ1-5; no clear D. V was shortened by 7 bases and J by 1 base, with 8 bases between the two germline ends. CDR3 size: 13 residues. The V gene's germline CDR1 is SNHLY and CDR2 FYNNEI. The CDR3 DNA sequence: TGTGCCAGCACCGAGAGAAGCAATCAGCCCCAGCATTTT. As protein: CASTERSNQPQHF. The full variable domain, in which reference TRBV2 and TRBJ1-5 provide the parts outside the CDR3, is EPEVTQTPSHQVTQMGQEVILRCVPISNHLYFYWYRQILGQKVEFLVSFYNNEISEKSEIFDDQFSVERPDGSNFTLKIRSTKLEDSAMYFCASTERSNQPQHFGDGTRLSIL.

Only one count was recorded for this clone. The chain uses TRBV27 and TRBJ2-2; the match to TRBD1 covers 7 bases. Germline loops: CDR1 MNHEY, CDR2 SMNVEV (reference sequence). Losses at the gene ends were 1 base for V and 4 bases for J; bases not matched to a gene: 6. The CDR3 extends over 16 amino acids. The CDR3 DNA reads TGTGCCAGCAGTTTATGGAGTACAGGGGCCACCGGGGAGCTGTTTTTT. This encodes CASSLWSTGATGELFF.

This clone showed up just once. The CDR3 is CASSQGLGGYTF. The CDR3 nucleotides are TGTGCCAGCAGCCAAGGACTGGGCGGCTACACCTTC. The chain combines TRBV5-4 with TRBJ1-2; D call uncertain. This CDR3 is 12 amino acids long. The germline CDR1 and CDR2 sequences are SGHNT and YYREEE (reference sequence). V was clipped by 4 bases and J by 8 bases, with 12 bases between them.

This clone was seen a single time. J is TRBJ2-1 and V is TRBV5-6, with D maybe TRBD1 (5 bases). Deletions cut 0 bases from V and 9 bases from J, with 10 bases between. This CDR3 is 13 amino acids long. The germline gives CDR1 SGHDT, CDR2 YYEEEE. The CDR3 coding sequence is TGTGCCAGCAGCTTGGCCGCAGGGTTTGAGCAGTTCTTC. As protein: CASSLAAGFEQFF.

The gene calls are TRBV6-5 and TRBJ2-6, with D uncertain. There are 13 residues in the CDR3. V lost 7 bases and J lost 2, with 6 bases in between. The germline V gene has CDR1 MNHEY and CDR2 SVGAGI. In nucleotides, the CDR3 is TGTGCCAGCACCTCCCCTGGGGCCAACGTCCTGACTTTC. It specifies CASTSPGANVLTF.